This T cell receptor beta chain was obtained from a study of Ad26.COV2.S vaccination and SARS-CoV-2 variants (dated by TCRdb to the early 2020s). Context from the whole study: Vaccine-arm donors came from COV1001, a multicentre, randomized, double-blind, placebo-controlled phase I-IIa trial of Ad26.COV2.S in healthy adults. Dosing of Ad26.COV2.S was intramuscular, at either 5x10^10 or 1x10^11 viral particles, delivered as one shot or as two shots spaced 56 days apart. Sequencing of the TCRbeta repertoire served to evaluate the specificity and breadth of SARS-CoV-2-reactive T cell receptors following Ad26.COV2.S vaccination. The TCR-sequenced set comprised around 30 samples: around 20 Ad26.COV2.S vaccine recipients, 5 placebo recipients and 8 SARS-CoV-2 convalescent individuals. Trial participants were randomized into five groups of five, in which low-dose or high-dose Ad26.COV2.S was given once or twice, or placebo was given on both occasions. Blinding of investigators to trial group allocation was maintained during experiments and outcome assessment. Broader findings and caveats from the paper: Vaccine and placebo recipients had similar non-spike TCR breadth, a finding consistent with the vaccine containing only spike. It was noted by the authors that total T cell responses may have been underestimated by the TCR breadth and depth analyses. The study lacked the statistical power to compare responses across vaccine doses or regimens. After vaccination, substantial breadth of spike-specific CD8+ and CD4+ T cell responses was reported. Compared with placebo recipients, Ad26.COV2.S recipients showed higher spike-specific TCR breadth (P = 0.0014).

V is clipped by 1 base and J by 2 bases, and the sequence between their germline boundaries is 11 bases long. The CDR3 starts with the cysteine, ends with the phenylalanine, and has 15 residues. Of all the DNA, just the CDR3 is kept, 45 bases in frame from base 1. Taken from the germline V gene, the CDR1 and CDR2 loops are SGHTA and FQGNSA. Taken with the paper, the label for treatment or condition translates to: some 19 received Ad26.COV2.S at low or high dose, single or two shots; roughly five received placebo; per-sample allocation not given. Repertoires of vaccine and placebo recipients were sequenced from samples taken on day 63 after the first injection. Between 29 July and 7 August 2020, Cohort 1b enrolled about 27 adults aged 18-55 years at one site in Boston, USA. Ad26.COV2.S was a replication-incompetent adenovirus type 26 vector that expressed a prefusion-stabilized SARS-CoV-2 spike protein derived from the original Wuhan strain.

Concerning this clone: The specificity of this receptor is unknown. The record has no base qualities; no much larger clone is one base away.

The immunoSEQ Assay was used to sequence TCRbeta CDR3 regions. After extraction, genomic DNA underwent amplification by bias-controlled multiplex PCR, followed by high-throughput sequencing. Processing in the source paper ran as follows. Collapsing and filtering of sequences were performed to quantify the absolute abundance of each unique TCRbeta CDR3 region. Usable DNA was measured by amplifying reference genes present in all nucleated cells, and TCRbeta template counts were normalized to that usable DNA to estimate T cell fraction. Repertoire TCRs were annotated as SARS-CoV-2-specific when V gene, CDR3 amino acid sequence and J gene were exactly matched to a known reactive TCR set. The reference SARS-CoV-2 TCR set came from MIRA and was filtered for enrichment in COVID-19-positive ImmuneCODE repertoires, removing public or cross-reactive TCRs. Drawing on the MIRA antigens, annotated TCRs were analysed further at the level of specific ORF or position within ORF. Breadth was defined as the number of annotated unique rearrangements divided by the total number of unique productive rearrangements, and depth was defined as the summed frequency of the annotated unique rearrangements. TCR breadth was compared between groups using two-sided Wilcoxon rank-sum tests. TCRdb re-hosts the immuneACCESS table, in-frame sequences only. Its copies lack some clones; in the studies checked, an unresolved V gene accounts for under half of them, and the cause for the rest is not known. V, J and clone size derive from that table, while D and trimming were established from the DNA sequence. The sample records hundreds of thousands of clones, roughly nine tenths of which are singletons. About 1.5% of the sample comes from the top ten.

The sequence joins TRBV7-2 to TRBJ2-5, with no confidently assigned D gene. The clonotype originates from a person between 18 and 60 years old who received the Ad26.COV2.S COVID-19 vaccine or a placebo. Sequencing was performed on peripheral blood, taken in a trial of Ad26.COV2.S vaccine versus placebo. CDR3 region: CASSLGRWDQETQYF. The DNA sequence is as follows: TGTGCCAGCAGCTTAGGCCGATGGGATCAAGAGACCCAGTACTTC.